This T cell receptor (beta chain) stems from a study of T cells after yellow fever vaccination. Overall study findings and caveats: On re-exposure, the response was weaker but peaked faster, at day 5 versus 15. Some clonotypes were seen in both the CD4 and the CD8 compartments. These made up a small share and likely arose from convergent recombination. The booster response re-showed most primary clones: over 95% CD4, around 90% CD8.

A universal primer site and UMIs were added as TCR cDNA was made by 5'RACE template switching. TCRdb re-called the 5' RACE reads with MiXCR, one entry per CDR3 protein. The sample has approximately 580,000 distinct CDR3 sequences; 17% are singletons. Note on this clonotype: Its specificity is unknown.

The TCR originated in a man aged 18 to 30 who received the YFV17D yellow fever vaccine. This material consisted of PBMCs, taken less than 6 days after the first yellow fever vaccination.

In nucleotides, the CDR3 is TGTGCCAGCAGAGCGGACAGGAACACCGGGGAGCTGTTTTTT. Protein product: CASRADRNTGELFF. The chain combines TRBV2 with TRBJ2-2, with D maybe TRBD1 (6 bases). V shed 6 bases and J shed 1 base, with 9 bases lying between them. Germline CDR1 SNHLY, CDR2 FYNNEI. This CDR3 spans 14 amino acids.